This record looks at one TCR beta chain sequence and its context. What it binds is unknown. This sample was included in a study of cytomegalovirus exposure and HLA in healthy donors. Study findings and constraints: Analyzed later, association rates of TCRs varied across HLA loci, with DRB1 most and HLA-C fewest.

Vbeta (60) and Jbeta (13) primers were used in the PCR. Per the original methods: Tens of millions of unique TCR beta chains, about 11 million of them shared, were counted by a later analysis. Repertoires were generated with immunoSEQ multiplex PCR, while TCRdb's copy carries only in-frame clones and drops some. V, J and clone size are those of that table, while D and trimming were read from the DNA. This table holds about 110,000 clones, just over 70% found once. V was cut by 2 bases and J by 3 bases, with 10 bases left in between. Germline V CDR1 and CDR2: SEHNR, FQNEAQ (reference sequence). This CDR3 region has 14 residues.

The chain couples TRBV7-9 to TRBJ1-1; D might be TRBD1 (5 bases). What was sequenced was PBMCs. The sequence was obtained from a boy aged 5-17 years in good health and CMV-seronegative. CDR3 bases: TGTGCCAGCAGCTTAAATATAGGGGACACTGAAGCTTTCTTT. Residues: CASSLNIGDTEAFF.